The 7 T cell receptor beta chains below were found in one sample sequenced in a study of T cells of healthy individuals. TCRdb re-called the 5' RACE reads through MiXCR, storing one row per CDR3 protein. The table has 95,000 to 100,000 distinct CDR3 sequences, 17% seen once. These receptors originate from a human donor in good health.

This clonotype has at least ten counts. V gene TRBV10-3 combines with J gene TRBJ2-1; D not certain. CDR1 and CDR2 (germline): ENHRY, SYGVKD. With 3 bases removed from V and 9 bases from J, the gap between germline ends came to 6 bases. The CDR3 runs to 11 residues. The CDR3 coding sequence is TGTGCCATCAGTGAATCGCCTGAGCAGTTCTTC. It encodes CAISESPEQFF.

The chain joins TRBV20-1 to TRBJ2-3, with TRBD2 identical over 7 bases. The CDR3 loop spans 11 amino acids. The junction had 7 bases not matched to a gene; V was cut back by 7 bases and J by 9 bases. The germline V gene encodes CDR1 DFQATT and CDR2 SNEGSKA (reference sequence). CDR3 protein: CSGAGDVTQYF. The CDR3 nucleotides are TGCAGTGGCGCGGGAGACGTGACGCAGTATTTT.

V is TRBV4-2 and J is TRBJ1-1; maybe TRBD1 (6 bases). The CDR3 consists of 13 residues. V was pared by 10 bases and J by 6 bases, with 18 bases between. CDR1 is LGHNA and CDR2 is YNFKEQ in the germline V gene. CDR3 bases: TGTGCCACAAAGATACAGGGAGGCCCTGAAGCTTTCTTT. Translation: CATKIQGGPEAFF.

The table lists this clonotype with a few counts. The J gene is TRBJ1-5, the V gene TRBV20-1, with 7 positions matching TRBD1. V gave up 3 bases and J gave up 3 bases; unmatched junction bases: 5. Per the germline V gene, CDR1 is DFQATT and CDR2 is SNEGSKA (reference sequence). This CDR3 region has 14 residues. DNA of the CDR3: TGCAGTGCTAGTAAGACAGGGAACAATCAGCCCCAGCATTTT. This codes for CSASKTGNNQPQHF.

This clonotype was picked up a small number of times. V and J are TRBV10-3 and TRBJ2-5, with TRBD1 as a possible D gene (5 bases). The CDR3 extends over 13 amino acids. CDR1 and CDR2 (germline): ENHRY, SYGVKD. Trimming stripped 2 bases from V and 7 bases from J, with 11 bases between. The CDR3 DNA reads TGTGCCATCAGTGAGCTCAGGGAATCGACCCAGTACTTC. Encoded protein: CAISELRESTQYF.

The chain has TRBV18 and TRBJ1-3; no clear D gene. V lost 3 bases to trimming and J lost 0 bases, with 9 bases between them. The V gene's germline CDR1 is KGHSH and CDR2 LQKENI. The CDR3 runs to 15 residues. This CDR3 is CASSPEVYSGNTIYF. The CDR3 coding sequence is TGTGCCAGCTCACCTGAGGTTTACTCTGGAAACACCATATATTTT.

The genes are TRBV12-3 or TRBV12-4 and TRBJ2-1, with TRBD1 identical over 9 bases. Trimming cost V 1 base and J 12 bases; bases outside gene matches: 10. CDR3 length: 15 residues. In nucleotides, the CDR3 is TGTGCCAGCAGTTTAGTCTCACTGGACAGGGGAAGGCAGTTCTTC. It specifies CASSLVSLDRGRQFF.